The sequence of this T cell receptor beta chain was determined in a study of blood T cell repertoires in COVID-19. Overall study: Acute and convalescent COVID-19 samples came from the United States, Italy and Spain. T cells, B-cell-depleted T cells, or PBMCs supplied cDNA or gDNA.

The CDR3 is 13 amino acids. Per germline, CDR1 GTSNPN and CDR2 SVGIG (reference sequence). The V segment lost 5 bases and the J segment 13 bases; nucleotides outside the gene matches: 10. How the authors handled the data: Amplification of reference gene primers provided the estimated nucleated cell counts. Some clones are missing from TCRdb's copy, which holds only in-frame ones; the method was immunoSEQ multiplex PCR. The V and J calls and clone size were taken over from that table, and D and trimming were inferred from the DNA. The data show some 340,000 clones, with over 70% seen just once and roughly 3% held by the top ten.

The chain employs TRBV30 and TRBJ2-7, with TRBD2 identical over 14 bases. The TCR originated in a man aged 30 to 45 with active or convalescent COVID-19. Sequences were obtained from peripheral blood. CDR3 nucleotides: TGTGCCTGGGGGACTAGCGGGAGTCTCCCTCCTTACTTC. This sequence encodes CAWGTSGSLPPYF.